Included here is one T cell receptor beta chain sequence, with context. Its matching antigen is unknown. The data are from a study of cytomegalovirus exposure and HLA in healthy donors. General observations from the study: According to the study, around 150 TCR beta chains were cytomegalovirus-associated. Later findings reportedly placed an Asian-associated ancestry cluster below the roughly 660-donor mean for N-insertions. By a later analysis, the bulk of CMV-associated TCR beta chains appeared HLA-restricted. What was likely a sequencing artifact was a cluster of highly shared sequence variants.

PCR was performed using 60 Vbeta and 13 Jbeta primers. The table came from immunoSEQ multiplex PCR; TCRdb's copy has only in-frame clones and leaves some out. The data contain 70,000 or so clones, about 74% of them singletons. Germline assignment: CDR1 KGHSH and CDR2 LQKENI. The CDR3 runs to 16 residues. V lost 2 bases to trimming and J lost 1 base; unmatched junction nucleotides: 4. The rearrangement uses TRBV18 and TRBJ1-2; 10 bases are shared with TRBD1. The source is a woman aged 60 to 75 in good health and CMV-seropositive. The sample taken for sequencing was PBMCs. CDR3 sequence reads: CASSPMGQGFNYGYTF. DNA of the CDR3: TGTGCCAGCTCACCAATGGGACAGGGGTTTAACTATGGCTACACCTTC.